This is a list of T cell receptor beta chains from one sample in a study of molecular identifiers for immune sequencing clone quantification. TCRdb reanalysed the PCR reads using MiXCR and keeps one entry per CDR3 protein. The sample records about 9,700 distinct CDR3 sequences, over 15% being singletons. The sample comprised naive CD8+ T cells from blood, with Jurkat cell RNA spiked in. These receptors all come from a human donor in good health. Some libraries in this study had Jurkat cell RNA spiked in. Each CDR3 is given with its conserved first and last residue. Each record gives: D gene, J gene, V gene, clone size, CDR3 protein, CDR3 DNA. A D gene is named only where the DNA matches it firmly. Size values are once, few and many counts, or a class for expanded clones, and some rows have none.

>NA|TRBJ1-5|TRBV7-8|many
CASSSQVTNQPQHF
TGTGCCAGCAGCTCACAGGTGACCAATCAGCCCCAGCATTTT
>TRBD2|TRBJ2-1|TRBV4-2|NA
CASSPGGTSGRPDNEQFF
TGTGCCAGCAGCCCCGGGGGGACTAGCGGGAGGCCTGACAATGAGCAGTTCTTC
>TRBD2|TRBJ2-2|TRBV7-9|few
CASIHGGDTGELFF
TGTGCCAGCATCCATGGGGGGGACACCGGGGAGCTGTTTTTT
>TRBD2|TRBJ2-2|TRBV2|many
CASRYQGLADSTGELFF
TGTGCCAGCAGATACCAGGGACTAGCGGACTCCACCGGGGAGCTGTTTTTT
>NA|TRBJ1-1|TRBV5-5|medium-sized
CASRLGSSTEAFF
TGTGCCAGCAGACTTGGCTCCAGCACTGAAGCTTTCTTT
>TRBD1|TRBJ1-1|TRBV4-2|medium-sized
CASSLDRGPGTEAFF
TGTGCCAGCAGCCTCGACAGGGGGCCGGGGACTGAAGCTTTCTTT
>NA|TRBJ2-2|TRBV24-1|many
CATSDLSGPGELFF
TGTGCCACCAGTGATTTGTCGGGGCCCGGGGAGCTGTTTTTT
>NA|TRBJ2-6|TRBV18|medium-sized
CASSPFTSGANVLTF
TGTGCCAGCTCACCATTTACCTCTGGGGCCAACGTCCTGACTTTC
>TRBD2|TRBJ2-3|TRBV2|medium-sized
CASSENLAVLTDTQYF
TGTGCCAGCAGTGAAAATCTAGCGGTACTCACAGATACGCAGTATTTT
>TRBD2|TRBJ2-7|TRBV7-2|medium-sized
CASGRLAGAGEQYF
TGTGCCAGCGGGAGACTAGCGGGAGCGGGCGAGCAGTACTTC
>NA|TRBJ2-6|TRBV7-9|few
CASTRIQGPTGANVLTF
TGTGCCAGCACCCGAATACAGGGACCTACTGGGGCCAACGTCCTGACTTTC
>NA|TRBJ2-3|TRBV20-1|medium-sized
CSARDQRHLRTDTQYF
TGCAGTGCTAGAGATCAAAGACATCTCCGCACAGATACGCAGTATTTT
>NA|TRBJ2-5|TRBV11-2|medium-sized
CASSLFPAAETQYF
TGTGCCAGCAGCTTATTTCCCGCGGCGGAGACCCAGTACTTC
>NA|TRBJ2-3|TRBV12-3/TRBV12-4|many
CASSPLRDTQYF
TGTGCCAGCAGTCCCCTCCGAGATACGCAGTATTTT
>NA|TRBJ1-6|TRBV20-1|medium-sized
CSASKLGTPVPLHF
TGCAGTGCTAGTAAACTAGGGACACCCGTTCCCCTCCACTTT
>NA|TRBJ1-5|TRBV28|medium-sized
CASSFIQPQHF
TGTGCCAGCAGTTTCATTCAGCCCCAGCATTTT
>TRBD2|TRBJ2-1|TRBV19|NA
CANSILAGVNEQFF
TGTGCCAATAGCATCTTAGCGGGGGTCAATGAGCAGTTCTTC
>NA|TRBJ1-1|TRBV7-3|many
CASSLGGLAEAFF
TGTGCCAGCAGCTTGGGGGGCCTGGCTGAAGCTTTCTTT
>NA|TRBJ2-7|TRBV5-5|many
CASSFPDEELNYEQYF
TGTGCCAGCAGCTTCCCAGACGAAGAACTGAACTACGAGCAGTACTTC
>TRBD2|TRBJ2-7|TRBV20-1|medium-sized
CSATGTSIHEQYF
TGCAGTGCTACCGGGACTAGCATCCACGAGCAGTACTTC
>NA|TRBJ2-1|TRBV3-1|few
CASSQVIPPGSYNEQFF
TGTGCCAGCAGCCAAGTCATACCGCCGGGCTCCTACAATGAGCAGTTCTTC
>TRBD2|TRBJ2-5|TRBV12-3/TRBV12-4|NA
CASRGTIQETQYF
TGTGCCAGCAGGGGGACTATCCAAGAGACCCAGTACTTC
>NA|TRBJ2-1|TRBV28|many
CASSSITNEQFF
TGTGCCAGCAGCTCCATAACGAATGAGCAGTTCTTC
>TRBD2|TRBJ2-1|TRBV28|NA
CASSLSMGGVNYNEQFF
TGTGCCAGCAGTTTAAGTATGGGAGGGGTCAACTACAATGAGCAGTTCTTC
>NA|TRBJ1-2|TRBV19|many
CASSMGVLFAF
TGTGCCAGTAGTATGGGCGTATTATTCGCCTTC
>NA|TRBJ1-4|TRBV7-9|medium-sized
CASREDEKLFF
TGTGCCAGCCGGGAAGATGAAAAACTGTTTTTT
>TRBD2|TRBJ2-7|TRBV20-1|many
CSARDRREALWYEQYF
TGCAGTGCTAGAGATCGGCGGGAGGCCCTTTGGTACGAGCAGTACTTC
>NA|TRBJ2-1|TRBV28|NA
CASSFAGQYNEQCF
TGTGCCAGCAGTTTTGCGGGCCAATACAATGAGCAGTGCTTC
>TRBD2|TRBJ2-2|TRBV9|many
CASSVATSGANTGELFF
TGTGCCAGCAGCGTAGCTACTAGCGGGGCGAACACCGGGGAGCTGTTTTTT
>TRBD2|TRBJ2-2|TRBV7-3|medium-sized
CASSADWTSDNTGELFF
TGTGCCAGCAGCGCAGACTGGACTAGCGATAACACCGGGGAGCTGTTTTTT
>NA|TRBJ1-2|TRBV24-1|many
CATSDLDSHYGYTF
TGTGCCACCAGTGATTTGGACAGCCACTATGGCTACACCTTC
>NA|TRBJ2-7|TRBV7-9|many
CASSFAGTSYEQYF
TGTGCCAGCAGCTTTGCAGGGACCTCCTACGAGCAGTACTTC
>TRBD1|TRBJ2-1|TRBV12-3/TRBV12-4|NA
CASSGLEGASYNEQFF
TGTGCCAGCAGTGGGCTTGAGGGGGCCTCCTACAATGAGCAGTTCTTC
>NA|TRBJ2-7|TRBV27|NA
CASGPRVRYEQYF
TGTGCCAGCGGTCCCCGTGTCCGGTACGAGCAGTACTTC
>TRBD1|TRBJ2-1|TRBV19|NA
CASRLQGRYNEQFF
TGTGCCAGTAGATTACAGGGGCGTTACAATGAGCAGTTCTTC
>TRBD1|TRBJ2-1|TRBV29-1|many
CSVEGDRYNEQFF
TGCAGCGTTGAAGGGGACAGGTACAATGAGCAGTTCTTC